This T cell receptor (beta chain) was found in a study of T cell changes during pregnancy in multiple sclerosis. Clones were sequenced by immunoSEQ multiplex PCR, and TCRdb holds only the in-frame ones, with some missing. The data hold over 65,000 clones, with approximately 94% observed a single time. In germline, CDR1 is MNHEY, CDR2 SMNVEV (reference sequence). Trimming took off 6 bases at V and 9 bases at J, with 20 bases between the two ends. The CDR3 sequence is 14 residues long. This TCR derives from a female donor with multiple sclerosis, enrolled in a pregnancy study. The sequenced sample was peripheral blood, obtained in the third trimester of pregnancy. The chain employs TRBV27 and TRBJ1-2; TRBD1 is a possible D gene (6 bases). CDR3 residues: CASSRQNNRESYTF. CDR3 DNA: TGTGCCAGCAGCCGGCAGAATAACAGGGAGAGCTACACCTTC.